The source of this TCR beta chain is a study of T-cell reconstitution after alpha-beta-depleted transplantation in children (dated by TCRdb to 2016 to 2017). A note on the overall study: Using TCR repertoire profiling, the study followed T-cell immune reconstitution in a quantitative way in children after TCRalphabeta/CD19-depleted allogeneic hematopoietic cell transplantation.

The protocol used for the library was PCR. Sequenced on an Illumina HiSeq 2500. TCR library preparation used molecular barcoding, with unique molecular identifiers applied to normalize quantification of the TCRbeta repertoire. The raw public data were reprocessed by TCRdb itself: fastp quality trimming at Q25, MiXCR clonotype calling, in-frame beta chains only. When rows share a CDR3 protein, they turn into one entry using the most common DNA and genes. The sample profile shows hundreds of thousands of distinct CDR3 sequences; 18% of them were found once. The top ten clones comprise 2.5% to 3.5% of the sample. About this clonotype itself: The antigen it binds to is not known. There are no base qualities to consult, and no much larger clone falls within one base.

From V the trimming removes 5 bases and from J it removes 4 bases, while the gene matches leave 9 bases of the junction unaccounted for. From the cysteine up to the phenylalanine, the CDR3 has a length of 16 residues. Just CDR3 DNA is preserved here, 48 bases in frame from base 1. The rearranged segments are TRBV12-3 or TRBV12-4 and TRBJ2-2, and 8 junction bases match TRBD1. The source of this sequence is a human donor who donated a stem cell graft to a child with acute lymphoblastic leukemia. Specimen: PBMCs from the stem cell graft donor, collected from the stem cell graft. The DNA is TGTGCCAGCAGTCCAGGCCGACAGGGGACCACCGGGGAGCTGTTTTTT. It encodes CASSPGRQGTTGELFF.